The rows below give T cell receptor beta chains drawn from one sample of a study of blood T cell repertoires in COVID-19. The table came from immunoSEQ multiplex PCR; TCRdb's copy has only in-frame clones and leaves some out. The repertoire holds under 150,000 clones, approximately 84% seen once, with 3.4% in the top ten. The sequencing input was peripheral blood. These receptors originate from a man aged 40-50 years with acute or convalescent COVID-19. Both conserved end residues are part of each CDR3. Fields, in order: J gene, V gene, clone size, D gene, CDR3 DNA, CDR3 protein. D genes are given only for firm matches. Expanded clones are given a class, and other clones once, few, many or no size at all.

>TRBJ2-1|TRBV7-8|.|.
TGTGCCAGCAGCCTCCACCCGGGATCTGTGGGCAATGAGCAGTTCTTC
CASSLHPGSVGNEQFF
>TRBJ2-7|TRBV2|.|TRBD1
TGTGCCAGCAGTGGGGACAGCGTTTACGAGCAGTACTTC
CASSGDSVYEQYF
>TRBJ1-2|TRBV6-5|.|.
TGTGCCAGCAGATACTCTACCGGGGGAGTAGGTGGCTACACCTTC
CASRYSTGGVGGYTF
>TRBJ2-7|TRBV2|.|.
TGTGCCAGCAGTGTGGGCAGGCCGGCGAGCTCCTACGAGCAGTACTTC
CASSVGRPASSYEQYF
>TRBJ2-5|TRBV7-3|.|TRBD2
TGTGCCAGCAGCCTCCTCGGGAGGGACCAAGAGACCCAGTACTTC
CASSLLGRDQETQYF
>TRBJ2-7|TRBV4-3|few|.
TGCGCCAGCAGCCAAGATGGAGGGGGCTTCTACGAGCAGTACTTC
CASSQDGGGFYEQYF
>TRBJ1-6|TRBV3-1/TRBV3-2|.|.
TGTGCCAGCGCTAAGGGACACACTAATTCACCCCTCCACTTT
CASAKGHTNSPLHF
>TRBJ2-5|TRBV3-1/TRBV3-2|.|TRBD2
TGTGCCAGCAGCCCAGAGGTTCTAGCGGGGGAGGAGACCCAGTACTTC
CASSPEVLAGEETQYF
>TRBJ2-3|TRBV4-2|.|TRBD2
TGTGCCAGCAGCCAAGATCTGGGAGCGGGGGGGACCACAGATACGCAGTATTTT
CASSQDLGAGGTTDTQYF
>TRBJ1-4|TRBV5-1|once|.
TGCGCCAGCAGCTTACAGGGCCCTAATGAAAAACTGTTTTTT
CASSLQGPNEKLFF
>TRBJ2-2|TRBV24-1|.|.
TGTGCCACCAGTGATTGGAGGGCCGGGACAGAGGAGCTGTTTTTT
CATSDWRAGTEELFF
>TRBJ2-7|TRBV10-1|few|TRBD2
TGCGCCAGCAGTGAGTCCGCTAGCGGGTACGAGCAGTACTTC
CASSESASGYEQYF
>TRBJ2-3|TRBV27|.|.
TGTGCCAGCAGTTTGCGGGGGCCCCACACAGATACGCAGTATTTT
CASSLRGPHTDTQYF
>TRBJ2-1|TRBV10-3|.|TRBD2
TGTGCCATCAGTGATGGAGGTGGGGGGGGTTGGAATGAGCAGTTCTTC
CAISDGGGGGWNEQFF
>TRBJ2-3|TRBV7-7|once|TRBD1
TGTGCCAGCAGCTCCCGGACAGGGGGCACAGATACGCAGTATTTT
CASSSRTGGTDTQYF
>TRBJ2-7|TRBV19|.|.
TGTGCCAGTAAACAGACTAGTCATTTCCACGAGCAGTACTTC
CASKQTSHFHEQYF
>TRBJ2-1|TRBV19|.|TRBD2
TGTGCCAGTAGCACCCCTCTGATAGCGGGTTCCTACAATGAGCAGTTCTTC
CASSTPLIAGSYNEQFF
>TRBJ1-5|TRBV2|.|.
TGTGCCAGCAGTGGAGGGATCAATCAGCCCCAGCATTTT
CASSGGINQPQHF
>TRBJ2-1|TRBV27|.|.
TGTGCCAGCAGAGACGGGTACAATGAGCAGTTCTTC
CASRDGYNEQFF
>TRBJ2-3|TRBV5-1|few|TRBD1
TGCGCCAGCAAACGGACAGGGGAATCGGATACGCAGTATTTT
CASKRTGESDTQYF
>TRBJ2-7|TRBV2|.|TRBD2
TGTGCCAGCCTTTTCGGGGTCCAGCGGGGGACCTACGAGCAGTACTTC
CASLFGVQRGTYEQYF
>TRBJ1-1|TRBV4-1|.|.
TGCGCCAGCAGCCGAGGTACAGGGACCACTGAAGCTTTCTTT
CASSRGTGTTEAFF
>TRBJ1-2|TRBV10-3|.|.
TGTGCCATCAGCGTAGAAGAGGGCGGTGGCTACACCTTC
CAISVEEGGGYTF
>TRBJ2-3|TRBV19|.|.
TGTGCCAGTAGTTTGGGGGCTAGCAGGGATACGCAGTATTTT
CASSLGASRDTQYF
>TRBJ1-5|TRBV20-1|.|TRBD1
TGCAGTGCTAGTCGCCCAGGGGGAAGCAATCAGCCCCAGCATTTT
CSASRPGGSNQPQHF
>TRBJ2-1|TRBV5-4|.|.
TGTGCCAGCAGCTTCGGGAGAAGGAATGAGCAGTTCTTC
CASSFGRRNEQFF
>TRBJ1-2|TRBV10-3|.|TRBD1
TGTGCCATCAGCCGATCCGGGACAGCCTATGGCTACACCTTC
CAISRSGTAYGYTF
>TRBJ2-7|TRBV10-1|.|.
TGCGCCAGCAGTGAAACAGGGTCGGTTTCCTACGAGCAGTACTTC
CASSETGSVSYEQYF
>TRBJ1-2|TRBV19|few|.
TGTGCCAGTAGTACCAGGGGTACCTATGGCTACACCTTC
CASSTRGTYGYTF
>TRBJ2-7|TRBV7-9|.|TRBD1
TGTGCCAGCAGCTTAGCAGGGGGCGCGGACGCCTACGAGCAGTACTTC
CASSLAGGADAYEQYF
>TRBJ1-4|TRBV19|.|TRBD1
TGTGCCAGTAGTAACGGGGGACAGGGGGCTATATCGGAAAAACTGTTTTTT
CASSNGGQGAISEKLFF
>TRBJ2-1|TRBV19|.|.
TGTGCCAGTAGTATAGCGGGGGGCCTCTACAATGAGCAGTTCTTC
CASSIAGGLYNEQFF
>TRBJ2-4|TRBV6-5|.|.
TGTGCCAGCACCTCAGGGGCTCTAGCCAAAAACATTCAGTACTTC
CASTSGALAKNIQYF
>TRBJ2-1|TRBV28|few|.
TGTGCCAGCAGTTTTGTATTGACAGGAGGCTACAATGAGCAGTTCTTC
CASSFVLTGGYNEQFF
>TRBJ1-5|TRBV6-6|.|.
TGTGCCAGCAGGTCCCGGGGATCGGGCAATCAGCCCCAGCATTTT
CASRSRGSGNQPQHF
>TRBJ2-1|TRBV2|.|.
TGTGCCAGCCATAGCTCCTACAATGAGCAGTTCTTC
CASHSSYNEQFF
>TRBJ2-6|TRBV19|.|.
TGTGCCAGTAGTATAGATCGGCCAGGTAGCTCTGGGGCCAACGTCCTGACTTTC
CASSIDRPGSSGANVLTF
>TRBJ1-5|TRBV3-1/TRBV3-2|.|.
TGTGCCAGCAGCCAAGACCCCGGTGGCAATCAGCCCCAGCATTTT
CASSQDPGGNQPQHF
>TRBJ1-4|TRBV3-1/TRBV3-2|.|.
TGTGCCAGCAGCCAAGATCCAACAGGGCGGAATGAAAAACTGTTTTTT
CASSQDPTGRNEKLFF
>TRBJ1-1|TRBV18|.|TRBD1
TGTGCCAGCTCACGACAGGGACAGGGCACTGAAGCTTTCTTT
CASSRQGQGTEAFF
>TRBJ2-1|TRBV7-9|.|TRBD1
TGTGCCAGCAGCAGGGACAGGGGGCAAAATGAGCAGTTCTTC
CASSRDRGQNEQFF
>TRBJ1-1|TRBV27|.|TRBD1
TGTGCCAGCAGTTTATGGGGAACAGGGGGGGACACTGAAGCTTTCTTT
CASSLWGTGGDTEAFF
>TRBJ1-3|TRBV10-3|.|.
TGTGCCATCAGCCGAGGGATTCCCTCTGGAAACACCATATATTTT
CAISRGIPSGNTIYF
>TRBJ2-7|TRBV21-1|.|.
TGTGCCAGCCGGACCCTGACAGGGACCTACGAGCAGTACTTC
CASRTLTGTYEQYF
>TRBJ2-7|TRBV6-5|.|TRBD1
TGTGCCAGCAGTTGGGGCGGACAGGGCTCCTACGAGCAGTACTTC
CASSWGGQGSYEQYF
>TRBJ2-7|TRBV5-1|once|TRBD1
TGCGCCAGCAGCTTGGACGGGACAGGACCCTACGAGCAGTACTTC
CASSLDGTGPYEQYF
>TRBJ2-1|TRBV6-1|.|TRBD1
TGTGCCAGCAGTGAGAAGAGGACAGGGTTGTCCTACAATGAGCAGTTCTTC
CASSEKRTGLSYNEQFF
>TRBJ2-7|TRBV6-2/TRBV6-3|.|TRBD1
TGTGCCAGCAGTTACTCGATCGCCCGGACAGGTCTCTTCTTC
CASSYSIARTGLFF